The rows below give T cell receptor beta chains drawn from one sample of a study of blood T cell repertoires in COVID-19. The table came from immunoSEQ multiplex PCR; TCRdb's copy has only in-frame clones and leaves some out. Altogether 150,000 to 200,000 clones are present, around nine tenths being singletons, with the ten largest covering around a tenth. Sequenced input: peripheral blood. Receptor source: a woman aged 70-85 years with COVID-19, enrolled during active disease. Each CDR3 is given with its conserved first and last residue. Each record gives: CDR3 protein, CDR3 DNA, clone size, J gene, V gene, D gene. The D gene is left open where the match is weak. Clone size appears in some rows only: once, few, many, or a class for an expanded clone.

CASSLALGRVSFF TGTGCCAGCAGTTTAGCGCTAGGCAGGGTGTCTTTCTTT . TRBJ1-1 TRBV12-3/TRBV12-4 .
CASSLGGGDNEQFF TGTGCCAGCAGCTTAGGGGGAGGGGACAATGAGCAGTTCTTC . TRBJ2-1 TRBV7-8 TRBD2
CSVELWGRALTEAFF TGCAGCGTTGAACTATGGGGGCGCGCGCTTACTGAAGCTTTCTTT . TRBJ1-1 TRBV29-1 .
CASSPEPGEKLFF TGTGCCAGTAGTCCAGAACCCGGGGAAAAACTGTTTTTT . TRBJ1-4 TRBV19 .
CASSLLPRTSAGDNEQFF TGTGCCAGCAGCTTACTTCCCCGGACTAGCGCTGGGGACAATGAGCAGTTCTTC . TRBJ2-1 TRBV7-3 TRBD2
CASSPGDRLNTEAFF TGCGCCAGCAGCCCGGGGGACAGATTGAACACTGAAGCTTTCTTT . TRBJ1-1 TRBV5-1 TRBD1
CASSGIAGGNRGTGELFF TGTGCCAGCAGTGGAATAGCGGGGGGAAATAGGGGCACCGGGGAGCTGTTTTTT . TRBJ2-2 TRBV6-1 TRBD2
CASSMSGATDTQYF TGTGCCAGCAGCATGAGCGGGGCCACAGATACGCAGTATTTT . TRBJ2-3 TRBV7-3 TRBD2
CASSPVPGQVAEKLFF TGTGCCAGCAGCCCCGTCCCGGGACAGGTGGCAGAAAAACTGTTTTTT . TRBJ1-4 TRBV9 TRBD1
CASSVFQTGTYQPQHF TGTGCCAGCAGTGTCTTCCAGACAGGGACCTATCAGCCCCAGCATTTT once TRBJ1-5 TRBV2 TRBD1
CASRRDRGWNQPQHF TGTGCCAGCAGGCGGGACAGGGGATGGAATCAGCCCCAGCATTTT . TRBJ1-5 TRBV28 TRBD1
CAGQQGDGNQPQHF TGTGCCGGCCAACAGGGGGACGGCAATCAGCCCCAGCATTTT . TRBJ1-5 TRBV30 TRBD1
CASSLGGLENIQYF TGTGCCAGCAGCTTGGGGGGGCTCGAAAACATTCAGTACTTC . TRBJ2-4 TRBV7-9 .
CASRVGGPDQPQHF TGTGCCAGCAGAGTTGGCGGCCCCGATCAGCCCCAGCATTTT once TRBJ1-5 TRBV6-5 .
CASSIQGQIEAFF TGTGCCAGCAGTATACAGGGACAGATTGAAGCTTTCTTT . TRBJ1-1 TRBV2 TRBD1